This passage covers 30 T cell receptor beta chains from one sample sequenced in a study of prognosis after radiotherapy for stage I lung cancer (dated by TCRdb to 2020 to 2022). Sequenced on an Illumina HiSeq 3000. The TCR beta CDR3 region was amplified from genomic DNA by two rounds of multiplex PCR. The first PCR round used primers specific to each TRBV and TRBJ gene, with sequences filed in Chinese patent CN105087789A. TCRdb reprocessed the public reads (quality trimming at Q25 with fastp, clone calling with MiXCR) and kept in-frame beta chains. Entries are consolidated by CDR3 protein sequence, retaining the most common genes and DNA. The sample records some 27,000 distinct CDR3 sequences, around 30% of which are singletons. Roughly an eighth of the sample is taken by the ten largest. The sample here was PBMCs, taken before or after stereotactic body radiation therapy (not recorded which). The source is a donor over 45 with non-small cell lung cancer.

This clonotype has ten or more counts. The chain uses TRBV6-2 or TRBV6-3 and TRBJ1-1, with 8 bases matching TRBD1. J was trimmed by 1 base and V by 5 bases; bases with no gene match: 15. Germline V gives CDR1 MNHEY, CDR2 SVGEGT. The CDR3 sequence is 18 residues long. The CDR3 coding sequence is TGTGCCAGCAGTGGCCCGGACAGGGCGGGCGGGAAGAACACTGAAGCTTTCTTT. This gives the protein CASSGPDRAGGKNTEAFF.

As for this clonotype: This may stem from a read error, because a much larger clone lies one nucleotide away. This sequence joins TRBV6-1 and TRBJ2-5; 9 bases align to TRBD2. CDR3 size: 15 residues. Germline CDR1 and CDR2: MNHNS and SASEGT. With 6 bases clipped from V and 5 bases from J, the junction kept 10 bases outside the gene matches. The CDR3 DNA follows: TGTGCCAGCAGCTACGGCGGGGGGGCATGTGAGACCCAGTACTTC. Its protein product is CASSYGGGACETQYF.

This clonotype was observed many times. This chain connects TRBV6-5 to TRBJ1-2; D ambiguous. This CDR3 region has 17 residues. Germline V CDR1 and CDR2: MNHEY, SVGAGI. With 0 bases removed from V and 7 bases from J, the gap between germline ends came to 21 bases. In DNA, the CDR3 is TGTGCCAGCAGTTACTCCCGTAATGAGGAACCTGGGAGTGGCTACACCTTC. Translated: CASSYSRNEEPGSGYTF.

This clonotype was found many times. The rearrangement links TRBV20-1 to TRBJ2-1, with 10 bases aligning to TRBD2. J gave up 7 bases and V 1 base, and 4 bases lay outside the gene matches. The CDR3 length is 14 residues. Germline V gives CDR1 DFQATT, CDR2 SNEGSKA (reference sequence). The CDR3 DNA follows: TGCAGTGCTAGAGTAGCGGGGGGTAGAAATGAGCAGTTCTTC. Translation: CSARVAGGRNEQFF.

This clonotype was recorded at least ten times. The chain is built from TRBV5-8 and TRBJ2-7, with TRBD1 as a possible D gene (6 bases). Germline V gives CDR1 SGHTS, CDR2 YDEGEE. V gave up 1 base and J gave up 3 bases, with 14 bases separating them. The CDR3 length is 15 residues. CDR3 sequence: CASSLLSGEYYEQYF. The CDR3 nucleotides are TGTGCCAGCAGCTTGCTGTCAGGGGAGTACTACGAGCAGTACTTC.

This clonotype has ten or more counts. The chain employs TRBV6-1 and TRBJ2-1; possible D gene TRBD2, 7 bases. The V end lost 7 bases, the J end lost 8 bases, and 24 bases lay between the germline ends. The CDR3 contains 16 residues. Germline V gene data show CDR1 as MNHNS and CDR2 as SASEGT. CDR3 in DNA: TGTGCCAGCACCGTTTGGGGGGGGGGCCTTAGGTATGAGCAGTTCTTC. It specifies CASTVWGGGLRYEQFF.

This clonotype was seen only once. This chain connects TRBV7-6 to TRBJ2-2; the D gene is possibly TRBD2 (5 bases). Trimming shortened V by 5 bases and J by 7 bases, and 14 bases separated the two germline ends. The germline gives CDR1 SGHVS, CDR2 FNYEAQ. The CDR3 consists of 14 residues. CDR3 DNA sequence: TGTGCCAGCAGCGCACGCGGGTTTAGCGGGGAGCTGTTTTTT. Its protein product is CASSARGFSGELFF. The complete variable domain, with remaining parts taken from reference TRBV7-6 and TRBJ2-2, reads GAGVSQSPRYKVTKRGQDVALRCDPISGHVSLYWYRQALGQGPEFLTYFNYEAQQDKSGLPNDRFSAERPEGSISTLTIQRTEQRDSAMYRCASSARGFSGELFFGEGSRLTVL.

The rearrangement uses TRBV20-1 and TRBJ1-6; no reliable D call. Germline CDR1 DFQATT, CDR2 SNEGSKA (reference sequence). The CDR3 has 16 amino acids. Trimming took 0 bases from V and 7 from J, leaving 16 bases between them. The CDR3 spells CSARDDRVMENSPLHF. The CDR3 bases are TGCAGTGCTAGAGACGATAGGGTGATGGAAAATTCACCCCTCCACTTT.

This clonotype was seen many times. J is TRBJ1-2 and V is TRBV30; 10 bases agree with TRBD1. The CDR3 is made up of 15 amino acids. V gave up 5 bases and J gave up 1 base; unmatched junction bases: 7. CDR1 GTSNPN and CDR2 SVGIG come from the germline V gene (reference sequence). The CDR3 loop reads CAWDRGRGYNYGYTF. As DNA, the CDR3 is TGTGCCTGGGACAGGGGGCGAGGATATAACTATGGCTACACCTTC.

This rearrangement joins TRBV13 to TRBJ2-5; TRBD1 matches 8 bases. With 5 bases clipped from V and 5 bases from J, the junction kept 13 bases outside the gene matches. This CDR3 contains 16 residues. The germline CDR1 and CDR2 sequences are PRHDT and FYEKMQ (reference sequence). The CDR3 DNA reads as TGTGCCAGCAGCGGTATAACCGGGACAGGAGGGGAGACCCAGTACTTC. The encoded protein is CASSGITGTGGETQYF.

Worth noting for this clonotype: A read error is the likely source, as a far larger clone sits one nucleotide away. The chain has TRBV19 and TRBJ2-5; TRBD2 might be the D (6 bases). The J call is doubtful: the DNA matches TRBJ2-1 better. The germline gives CDR1 LNHDA, CDR2 SQIVND (reference sequence). There are 14 residues in the CDR3. The CDR3 DNA follows: TGTGCCAGTAGAGGGACTTCCTTAGGGATGGAGCAGTTCTTC. This translates into CASRGTSLGMEQFF.

This clonotype has at least ten counts. The chain joins TRBV4-1 to TRBJ2-3; maybe TRBD1 (5 bases). Between the trimmed V and J ends, which lost 1 base and 4 bases, there was a span of 9 bases. CDR3 size: 14 residues. From germline, CDR1 is MGHRA and CDR2 YSYEKL. The CDR3 spells CASSQVQGADTQYF. The CDR3 bases are TGCGCCAGCAGCCAAGTTCAGGGCGCAGATACGCAGTATTTT.

This chain joins TRBV7-2 and TRBJ2-1; D remains ambiguous. CDR1 and CDR2 (germline): SGHTA, FQGNSA. This CDR3 is built from 17 residues. Trimming took off 2 bases at V and 6 bases at J, with 20 bases between the two ends. The CDR3 loop is CASSLTGLAAGRNEQFF. The CDR3 DNA reads as TGTGCCAGCAGCTTAACCGGATTGGCTGCAGGACGCAATGAGCAGTTCTTC.

This rearrangement joins TRBV12-5 to TRBJ2-2; 10 nucleotides match TRBD2. The CDR3 runs 14 residues. The junction had 6 bases not matched to a gene; V was cut back by 8 bases and J by 6 bases. Germline CDR1 reads LGHNT; CDR2 reads FRNRAP. CDR3 residues: CASSASGRAGELFF. In DNA form, the CDR3 reads TGTGCTAGTTCCGCCAGCGGGAGGGCCGGGGAGCTGTTTTTT.

Concerning this clonotype itself: Since a much larger clone is just one base distant, this may be a read error. CDR3 sequence reads: CASSGGDKTYTWELFF. The CDR3 DNA is TGTGCCAGCAGCGGAGGGGACAAAACATACACCTGGGAGCTGTTTTTT. The chain combines TRBV6-1 with TRBJ2-2; either TRBD1 or TRBD2 may supply D (6 bases each). There are 16 residues in the CDR3. CDR1 and CDR2 from the germline V gene are MNHNS and SASEGT.

On this clonotype itself: A single base is all that separates this from a far larger clone, so a read error is likely. The chain carries TRBV6-4 and TRBJ2-7; TRBD2 aligns across 9 bases. This CDR3 region has 14 residues. V lost 6 bases, J lost 4 bases, and 7 bases stayed unmatched. Germline V lookup: CDR1 MRHNA, CDR2 SNTAGT. The CDR3: CASSRTSVVYEQYF. The CDR3 DNA follows: TGTGCCAGCAGCCGGACTAGCGTGGTATACGAGCAGTACTTC.

This clonotype has a count of ten or more. The CDR3 protein is CASSLALTGVDTEAFF. CDR3 nucleotides: TGCGCCAGCAGCTTGGCCTTGACAGGGGTGGACACTGAAGCTTTCTTT. This sequence joins TRBV5-1 and TRBJ1-1; the match to TRBD1 covers 8 bases. The CDR3 has 16 residues. V was clipped by 0 bases and J by 3 bases; unmatched bases: 7. CDR1 SGHRS and CDR2 YFSETQ come from the germline V gene.

This clonotype is labeled medium-sized. The genes are TRBV5-1 and TRBJ2-7; D is unresolved. This CDR3 is built from 11 residues. V was cut by 7 bases and J by 4 bases, with 9 bases left in between. Germline assignment: CDR1 SGHRS and CDR2 YFSETQ. The CDR3 coding sequence is TGCGCCAGCTCCCCCGGTTACGAGCAGTACTTC. Its translation is CASSPGYEQYF.

Comments on this clonotype: Compared with germline, one end of the junction differs, possibly owing to a read error. The chain recombines TRBV6-5 with TRBJ2-7; 9 bases align to TRBD1. CDR3 size: 15 residues. Per germline, CDR1 MNHEY and CDR2 SVGAGI. Here the CDR3 DNA reads TGTGCCAGCAGTTCCCGGGACAGGGATCGGTACGAGCAATACTTC. The encoded protein is CASSSRDRDRYEQYF.

This clonotype showed up just a few times. Likely a read error: the CDR3 ends without its conserved phenylalanine or tryptophan. The chain joins TRBV6-2 or TRBV6-3 to TRBJ2-2; the D gene is possibly TRBD2 (6 bases). Germline V CDR1 and CDR2: MNHEY, SVGEGT. This CDR3 comprises 12 residues. The CDR3 sequence is CAGSYGGGELFS. In nucleotides, the CDR3 is TGTGCCGGCAGTTACGGGGGCGGGGAGCTGTTTTCT.

This clonotype was picked up many times. The chain links TRBV6-4 to TRBJ2-7; TRBD1 matches at 10 bases. CDR3 length equals 14 residues. CDR1 and CDR2 from the germline V gene are MRHNA and SNTAGT. The ends lost 5 bases at V and 6 bases at J; junction bases unmatched: 7. CDR3 in amino acids: CASSYGTGVGEQYF. The CDR3, as DNA: TGTGCCAGCAGTTATGGGACAGGGGTAGGCGAGCAGTACTTC.

In its sample, this clonotype was seen many times. V gene TRBV10-2 combines with J gene TRBJ2-3; tentative D call: TRBD1 (5 bases). V was clipped by 2 bases and J by 1 base, with 10 bases between them. Germline lookup yields CDR1 WSHSY and CDR2 SAAADI. The CDR3 length is 15 residues. Written as DNA, the CDR3 is TGCGCCAGCAGTGAGGTGGTAGGGGGCACAGATACGCAGTATTTT. This gives the protein CASSEVVGGTDTQYF.

This clonotype was seen ten or more times. The V gene is TRBV6-5, the J gene TRBJ2-7, with 10 nucleotides matching TRBD1. This CDR3 has 14 residues. Germline lookup yields CDR1 MNHEY and CDR2 SVGAGI. Trimming at V came to 4 bases and at J to 3 bases, leaving 3 bases not matched to a gene. CDR3 DNA: TGTGCCAGCAGTTGGGGACAGGGGCTCTACGAGCAGTACTTC. It translates to CASSWGQGLYEQYF.

This clonotype was observed at least ten times. The chain recombines TRBV30 with TRBJ1-4; no firm D call. Trimming removed 3 bases from V and 4 bases from J, with 6 bases in between. CDR3 length: 12 residues. Germline V gene sequence: CDR1 GTSNPN, CDR2 SVGIG (reference sequence). DNA for the CDR3: TGTGCCTGGAGGGGCGTTAATGAAAAACTGTTTTTT. It specifies CAWRGVNEKLFF.

For this clonotype: A much larger clone is a single base away; this may be a read error. This chain joins TRBV6-4 and TRBJ1-2; maybe TRBD1 (5 bases). V was clipped by 4 bases and J by 8 bases, with 17 bases between them. This CDR3 spans 14 amino acids. The germline gives CDR1 MRHNA, CDR2 SNTAGT. CDR3: CASSVASEGRGYTF. The DNA of the CDR3 is TGTGCCAGCAGTGTAGCGTCGGAGGGGAGAGGCTACACCTTC.

At least ten counts were recorded for this clonotype. The CDR3 reads CASSILPVVEQFF. The CDR3, as DNA: TGTGCCAGTAGTATACTCCCGGTGGTTGAGCAGTTCTTC. The rearrangement links TRBV19 to TRBJ2-1; no clear D gene. Germline loops: CDR1 LNHDA, CDR2 SQIVND (reference sequence). The V end was cut by 2 bases, the J end by 9 bases, with 11 bases between. The CDR3 consists of 13 residues.

This clonotype showed up many times. This sequence joins TRBV28 and TRBJ2-3, with TRBD1 identical over 10 bases. J gave up 4 bases and V 4 bases, and 2 bases lay outside the gene matches. The CDR3 runs to 14 residues. Per germline, CDR1 MDHEN and CDR2 SYDVKM. The CDR3 bases are TGTGCCAGCAGTTCGGGACAGGGGCCAGATACGCAGTATTTT. Its translation: CASSSGQGPDTQYF.

This clonotype was counted many times. This sequence joins TRBV4-1 and TRBJ1-4, with no clear D. CDR3 length equals 14 residues. Trimming pared 3 bases from V and 0 bases from J, leaving 5 bases between. In germline, CDR1 is MGHRA, CDR2 YSYEKL. The CDR3 DNA follows: TGCGCCAGCAGCCAGTTTACAACTAATGAAAAACTGTTTTTT. Translation: CASSQFTTNEKLFF.

About this clonotype: A far larger clone is just one base off, so this is likely a read error. The chain is built from TRBV6-4 and TRBJ1-3, with D possibly being TRBD1 (6 bases). The germline V gene has CDR1 MRHNA and CDR2 SNTAGT. V lost 6 bases to trimming and J lost 1 base, with 16 bases between them. The CDR3 consists of 16 residues. CDR3 in amino acids: CASRSERGGSGNTIYF. The CDR3 nucleotides read TGTGCCAGCAGATCCGAGAGGGGGGGGTCTGGAAACACCATATATTTT.

The table lists this clonotype with a few counts. This chain joins TRBV19 and TRBJ1-5, with D hard to call. Between the trimmed V and J ends, which lost 10 bases and 1 base, there was a span of 14 bases. Per germline, CDR1 LNHDA and CDR2 SQIVND (reference sequence). The CDR3 sequence is 14 residues long. CDR3 in amino acids: CAKDPKRSNQPQHF. The CDR3 DNA reads as TGTGCCAAAGATCCGAAAAGAAGCAATCAGCCCCAGCATTTT. The whole variable domain, remainder taken from reference TRBV19 and TRBJ1-5, is DGGITQSPKYLFRKEGQNVTLSCEQNLNHDAMYWYRQDPGQGLRLIYYSQIVNDFQKGDIAEGYSVSREKKESFPLTVTSAQKNPTAFYLCAKDPKRSNQPQHFGDGTRLSIL.